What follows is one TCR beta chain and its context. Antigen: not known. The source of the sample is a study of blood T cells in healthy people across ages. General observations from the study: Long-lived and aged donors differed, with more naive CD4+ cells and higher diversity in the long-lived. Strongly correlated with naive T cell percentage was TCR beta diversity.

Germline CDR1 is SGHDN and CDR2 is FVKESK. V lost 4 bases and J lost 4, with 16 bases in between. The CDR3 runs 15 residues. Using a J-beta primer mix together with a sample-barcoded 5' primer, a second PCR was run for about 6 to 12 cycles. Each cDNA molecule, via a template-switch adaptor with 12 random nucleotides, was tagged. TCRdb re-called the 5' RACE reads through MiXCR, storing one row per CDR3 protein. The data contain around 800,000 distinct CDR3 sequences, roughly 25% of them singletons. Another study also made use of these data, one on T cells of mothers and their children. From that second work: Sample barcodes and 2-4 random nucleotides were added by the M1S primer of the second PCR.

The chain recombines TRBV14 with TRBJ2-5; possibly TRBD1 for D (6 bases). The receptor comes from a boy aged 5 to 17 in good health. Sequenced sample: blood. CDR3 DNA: TGTGCCAGCAGCCCCTACAGGGTTAGGAGAGAGACCCAGTACTTC. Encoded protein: CASSPYRVRRETQYF.